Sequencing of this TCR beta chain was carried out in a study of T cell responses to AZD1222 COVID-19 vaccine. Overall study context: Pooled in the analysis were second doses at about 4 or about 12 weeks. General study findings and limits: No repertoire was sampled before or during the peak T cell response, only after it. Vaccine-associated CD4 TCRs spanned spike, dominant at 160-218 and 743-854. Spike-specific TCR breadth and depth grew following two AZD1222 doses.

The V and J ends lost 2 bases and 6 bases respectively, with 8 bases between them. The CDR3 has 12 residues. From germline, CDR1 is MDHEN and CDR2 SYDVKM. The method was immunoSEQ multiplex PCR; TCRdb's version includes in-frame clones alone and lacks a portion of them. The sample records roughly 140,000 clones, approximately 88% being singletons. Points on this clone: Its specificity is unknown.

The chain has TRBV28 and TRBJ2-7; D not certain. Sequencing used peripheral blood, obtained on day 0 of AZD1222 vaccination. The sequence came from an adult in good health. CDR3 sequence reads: CASSLRVSEQYF. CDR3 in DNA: TGTGCCAGCAGTTTAAGGGTCTCCGAGCAGTACTTC.